What follows are 17 T cell receptor beta chains derived from one specimen sequenced in a study of blood T cell repertoires in COVID-19. The protocol was immunoSEQ multiplex PCR, while the TCRdb copy is restricted to in-frame clones and leaves out a portion. This table holds some 240,000 clones, 80% to 90% found once. Sequenced input: peripheral blood. Receptor source: a woman aged 40 to 50 who had recovered from COVID-19.

V usage is TRBV28 and J usage is TRBJ2-3, with 7 bases that match TRBD2. The V gene's germline CDR1 is MDHEN and CDR2 SYDVKM. V was clipped by 6 bases and J by 1 base; unmatched bases: 7. The length of the CDR3 is 15 residues. CDR3 coding DNA: TGTGCCAGCAGCTCGGGGAGGGTAGGCACAGATACGCAGTATTTT. Translating it yields CASSSGRVGTDTQYF.

J is TRBJ2-2 and V is TRBV5-1, with D perhaps TRBD1 (5 bases). Germline V lookup: CDR1 SGHRS, CDR2 YFSETQ. The CDR3 is 13 amino acids. The ends were cut back, 0 bases at V and 6 bases at J, with 6 bases in the middle. The CDR3 reads CASSLEGSGELFF. The DNA for the CDR3 is TGCGCCAGCAGCTTGGAGGGGTCCGGGGAGCTGTTTTTT.

This clone has a handful of counts. This chain uses TRBV10-2 with TRBJ1-5; D uncertain. CDR3 size: 13 residues. From germline, CDR1 is WSHSY and CDR2 SAAADI. V was shortened by 3 bases and J by 1 base, with 4 bases between the two germline ends. In DNA form, the CDR3 reads TGCGCCAGCAGTGAACAAAGCAATCAGCCCCAGCATTTT. This codes for CASSEQSNQPQHF.

V and J are TRBV13 and TRBJ2-6; 14 nucleotides line up with TRBD2. Unmatched junction bases numbered 10, after V lost 4 bases and J lost 2 bases. The germline V gene encodes CDR1 PRHDT and CDR2 FYEKMQ (reference sequence). The CDR3 consists of 20 residues. DNA of the CDR3: TGTGCCAGCAGCTCAGAGGGACTAGCGGGAGAGAGAACTGGGGCCAACGTCCTGACTTTC. Residues: CASSSEGLAGERTGANVLTF.

The J gene is TRBJ2-1, the V gene TRBV2; 7 bases line up with TRBD1. This CDR3 is built from 15 residues. Per germline, CDR1 SNHLY and CDR2 FYNNEI. V lost 3 bases to trimming and J lost 3 bases; unmatched junction nucleotides: 5. CDR3 sequence: CASSEFRTGYNEQFF. CDR3 nucleotides: TGTGCCAGCAGTGAGTTTAGGACAGGCTACAATGAGCAGTTCTTC. The whole variable domain, remainder taken from reference TRBV2 and TRBJ2-1, is EPEVTQTPSHQVTQMGQEVILRCVPISNHLYFYWYRQILGQKVEFLVSFYNNEISEKSEIFDDQFSVERPDGSNFTLKIRSTKLEDSAMYFCASSEFRTGYNEQFFGPGTRLTVL.

The V call is TRBV6-2 or TRBV6-3, the J call TRBJ1-4; 8 positions agree with TRBD1. J was trimmed by 8 bases and V by 7 bases; bases with no gene match: 9. This CDR3 has 14 amino acids. CDR1 is MNHEY and CDR2 is SVGEGT in the germline V gene. This chain's CDR3 is CASNPGTGHEKLFF. For the CDR3, the DNA is TGTGCCAGCAACCCCGGGACAGGTCACGAAAAACTGTTTTTT.

This chain links TRBV2 with TRBJ2-7, with D perhaps matching TRBD2 (6 bases). V was cut by 2 bases and J by 2 bases, with 10 bases left in between. Germline loops: CDR1 SNHLY, CDR2 FYNNEI. The CDR3 contains 14 residues. For the CDR3, the DNA is TGTGCCAGCAGTGAATTGGGGGGTGCCTACGAGCAGTACTTC. Translating it yields CASSELGGAYEQYF.

V usage is TRBV5-1 and J usage is TRBJ2-3, with 9 bases fitting TRBD1. V shed 2 bases, J shed 4 bases, and the junction held 11 bases outside the gene matches. The CDR3 contains 17 residues. The germline V gene has CDR1 SGHRS and CDR2 YFSETQ. CDR3 DNA: TGCGCCAGCAGCTTTTACTCCGGGACAGGGTCGGCAGATACGCAGTATTTT. Its protein product is CASSFYSGTGSADTQYF. Supplemented by reference TRBV5-1 and TRBJ2-3, the full variable domain reads KAGVTQTPRYLIKTRGQQVTLSCSPISGHRSVSWYQQTPGQGLQFLFEYFSETQRNKGNFPGRFSGRQFSNSRSEMNVSTLELGDSALYLCASSFYSGTGSADTQYFGPGTRLTVL.

This clone was seen only a few times. The V call is TRBV27, the J call TRBJ1-2; 9 nucleotides agree with TRBD1. CDR3 length equals 14 residues. Germline lookup yields CDR1 MNHEY and CDR2 SMNVEV (reference sequence). V dropped 4 bases and J dropped 6; count of bases not matched to a gene: 6. The CDR3 is CASSSRDRVNGYTF. CDR3 bases: TGTGCCAGCAGTTCTCGGGACAGGGTCAATGGCTACACCTTC.

The rearrangement links TRBV28 to TRBJ1-5; 9 bases fit TRBD1. The germline gives CDR1 MDHEN, CDR2 SYDVKM. This CDR3 contains 15 residues. V was pared by 8 bases and J by 9 bases, with 14 bases of the junction left unmatched. The CDR3 region is CASEILGGQGGPQHF. DNA of the CDR3: TGTGCCAGCGAAATTCTCGGGGGACAGGGAGGGCCCCAGCATTTT.

The chain uses TRBV9 and TRBJ1-4; D possibly corresponds to TRBD1 (5 bases). The CDR3 is made up of 17 amino acids. V lost 0 bases to trimming and J lost 2 bases, with 14 bases between them. Germline V gives CDR1 SGDLS, CDR2 YYNGEE. CDR3 in DNA: TGTGCCAGCAGCGTAGGTATCGGGGGGACTACTAATGAAAAACTGTTTTTT. Translating it yields CASSVGIGGTTNEKLFF.

This chain joins TRBV4-3 and TRBJ1-2; D not certain. The V gene's germline CDR1 is LGHNA and CDR2 YSLEER. Trimming left V 0 bases short and J 8 bases short, with 10 bases between. This CDR3 comprises 13 residues. The CDR3 is CASSQDRRRGYTF. The CDR3, as DNA: TGCGCCAGCAGCCAAGACCGTCGGCGGGGCTACACCTTC.

The chain is built from TRBV5-4 and TRBJ2-4; D may be TRBD2 (6 bases). The V gene's germline CDR1 is SGHNT and CDR2 YYREEE (reference sequence). V shed 4 bases and J shed 1 base, with 12 bases lying between them. The CDR3 has 15 residues. The DNA for the CDR3 is TGTGCCAGCAGCGGGGACGGGGGTGCCAAAAACATTCAGTACTTC. Amino acid sequence: CASSGDGGAKNIQYF. Combining the CDR3 with reference TRBV5-4 and TRBJ2-4 gives the whole variable domain ETGVTQSPTHLIKTRGQQVTLRCSSQSGHNTVSWYQQALGQGPQFIFQYYREEENGRGNFPPRFSGLQFPNYSSELNVNALELDDSALYLCASSGDGGAKNIQYFGAGTRLSVL.

CDR3 loop: CASSSRERGGYTDTQYF. CDR3 nucleotide sequence: TGTGCCAGCAGCTCCCGGGAGAGGGGGGGGTACACAGATACGCAGTATTTT. V and J are TRBV7-2 and TRBJ2-3, with D perhaps TRBD2 (7 bases). CDR3 length: 17 amino acids. V gave up 4 bases and J gave up 2 bases, with 19 bases separating them. The germline V gene has CDR1 SGHTA and CDR2 FQGNSA.

The J gene is TRBJ2-2, the V gene TRBV6-1; 9 bases align to TRBD2. CDR3 length equals 17 residues. Germline assignment: CDR1 MNHNS and CDR2 SASEGT. Germline trimming cut 3 bases from V and 1 base from J; bases unmatched to any gene: 6. This CDR3 is CASSESIAGVNTGELFF. The CDR3 DNA is TGTGCCAGCAGTGAGTCCATAGCGGGAGTGAACACCGGGGAGCTGTTTTTT.

The chain carries TRBV30 and TRBJ1-1; 8 bases fit TRBD1. Per germline, CDR1 GTSNPN and CDR2 SVGIG (reference sequence). The CDR3 runs to 16 residues. J was trimmed by 4 bases and V by 3 bases; bases with no gene match: 13. CDR3 sequence reads: CAWRALGEQGATEAFF. CDR3 nucleotide sequence: TGTGCCTGGAGGGCCCTGGGAGAGCAGGGGGCCACTGAAGCTTTCTTT.

The chain employs TRBV24-1 and TRBJ1-2, with D unclear. Per germline, CDR1 KGHDR and CDR2 SFDVKD. The CDR3 spans 14 residues. The V and J ends lost 7 bases and 3 bases respectively, with 14 bases between them. The CDR3 is CATRATGDDYGYTF. The CDR3 nucleotides read TGTGCCACCAGGGCGACGGGAGACGACTATGGCTACACCTTC.